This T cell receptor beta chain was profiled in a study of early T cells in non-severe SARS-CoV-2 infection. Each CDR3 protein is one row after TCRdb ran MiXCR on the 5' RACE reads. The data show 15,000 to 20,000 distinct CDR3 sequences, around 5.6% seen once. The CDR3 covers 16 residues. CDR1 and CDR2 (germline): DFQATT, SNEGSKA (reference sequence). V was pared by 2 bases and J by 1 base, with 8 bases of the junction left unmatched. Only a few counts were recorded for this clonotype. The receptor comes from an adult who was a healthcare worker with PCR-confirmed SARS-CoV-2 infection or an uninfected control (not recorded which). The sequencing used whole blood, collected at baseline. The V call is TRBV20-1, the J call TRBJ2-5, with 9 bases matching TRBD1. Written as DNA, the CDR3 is TGCAGTGCTAGACGAATTACAGGGGGCCCCCAAGAGACCCAGTACTTC. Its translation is CSARRITGGPQETQYF.